Following are 13 T cell receptor beta chains from one sample sequenced in a study of human T cells and chemical hapten exposure. The time point is: patch test 2, 6 weeks after DPC sensitization. The treatment denotes: therapeutic diphenylcyclopropenone sensitization with weekly scalp DPC. MiXCR, run by TCRdb on the RACE reads, gives a single entry per CDR3 protein. The sample holds about 85,000 distinct CDR3 sequences, around 10% seen once. The source was whole blood, collected in connection with sensitization to the hapten diphenylcyclopropenone (DPC). Receptors originate from a man in his late teens or twenties with alopecia areata. Some clones in this sample may be carry-over from other donors' samples.

This sequence joins TRBV29-1 and TRBJ2-5; TRBD2 matches at 11 bases. V was clipped by 2 bases and J by 1 base; unmatched bases: 0. Per the germline V gene, CDR1 is SQVTM and CDR2 is ANQGSEA. The CDR3 runs to 14 residues. The DNA of the CDR3 is TGCAGCGTTGAACTAGCGGGGGGCCAAGAGACCCAGTACTTC. Amino acids: CSVELAGGQETQYF.

The V call is TRBV19, the J call TRBJ2-4; D might be TRBD1 (6 bases). V lost 7 bases and J 3 bases, leaving 10 bases between the germline ends. The CDR3 sequence is 13 residues long. The germline V gene encodes CDR1 LNHDA and CDR2 SQIVND (reference sequence). The CDR3: CASTEDSKNIQYF. CDR3 bases: TGTGCCAGTACCGAGGACAGCAAAAACATTCAGTACTTC.

This clonotype was counted a few times. The V gene is TRBV14, the J gene TRBJ1-4; possibly TRBD1 for D (5 bases). The V end was cut by 4 bases, the J end by 8 bases, with 14 bases between. The germline V gene encodes CDR1 SGHDN and CDR2 FVKESK. This CDR3 has 14 amino acids. CDR3 coding DNA: TGTGCCAGCAGCCCCCTAAAGAAGGGGGAAAAACTGTTTTTT. Protein: CASSPLKKGEKLFF.

This clonotype was counted a few times. CDR3 DNA sequence: TGTGCCAGCAGTGAACAGGGCTATGGCTACACCTTC. Its protein product is CASSEQGYGYTF. The chain joins TRBV6-1 to TRBJ1-2; D possibly corresponds to TRBD1 (5 bases). V shed 2 bases and J shed 4 bases, with 5 bases lying between them. The CDR3 extends over 12 amino acids. Germline CDR1 reads MNHNS; CDR2 reads SASEGT.

This clonotype was detected ten times or more. The chain couples TRBV18 to TRBJ1-1; 7 positions match TRBD1. Germline trimming cut 3 bases from V and 5 bases from J; bases unmatched to any gene: 6. The CDR3 extends over 14 amino acids. Germline V gene sequence: CDR1 KGHSH, CDR2 LQKENI. CDR3 in amino acids: CASSPLTGKTEAFF. CDR3 sequence (DNA): TGTGCCAGCTCACCCCTGACAGGGAAAACTGAAGCTTTCTTT.

In its sample, this clonotype was seen a few times. This sequence joins TRBV20-1 and TRBJ2-5; 7 nucleotides agree with TRBD1. The CDR3 is 14 residues long. V shed 0 bases, J shed 6 bases, and the junction held 7 bases outside the gene matches. Germline V lookup: CDR1 DFQATT, CDR2 SNEGSKA (reference sequence). The CDR3 sequence: CSARENRGSKTQYF. CDR3 sequence (DNA): TGCAGTGCTAGAGAAAACAGGGGTTCGAAGACCCAGTACTTC.

About this clonotype: A read error may explain this, as a much larger clone is one base away. CDR3 sequence (DNA): TGCGCCAGCAGCCTGGACAGGCATTCACCCCTCCACTTT. Its protein is CASSLDRHSPLHF. V and J are TRBV4-3 and TRBJ1-6, with 7 bases aligning to TRBD1. CDR3 length: 13 residues. With 4 bases clipped from V and 8 bases from J, the junction kept 2 bases outside the gene matches. Germline V gene data show CDR1 as LGHNA and CDR2 as YSLEER.

The chain joins TRBV7-9 to TRBJ1-5; tentative D call: TRBD1 (6 bases). V was shortened by 4 bases and J by 3 bases, with 13 bases between the two germline ends. CDR1 and CDR2 from the germline V gene are SEHNR and FQNEAQ (reference sequence). This CDR3 has 15 amino acids. The CDR3 here is CASSSEGQYNQPQHF. The CDR3 nucleotides are TGTGCCAGCAGCTCAGAAGGACAGTACAATCAGCCCCAGCATTTT.

There are many counts of this clonotype. The J gene is TRBJ2-2, the V gene TRBV7-6, with a weak D call TRBD2 (6 bases). V was clipped by 0 bases and J by 5 bases, with 13 bases between them. Per germline, CDR1 SGHVS and CDR2 FNYEAQ. CDR3 length equals 16 residues. The CDR3 DNA reads TGTGCCAGCAGCTTAGCTCGTCTAGCGTGGACCGGGGAGCTGTTTTTT. Translation: CASSLARLAWTGELFF.

This clonotype was seen only a few times. This sequence joins TRBV6-2 or TRBV6-3 and TRBJ1-1, with D unresolved. Trimming pared 2 bases from V and 11 bases from J, leaving 12 bases between. The V gene's germline CDR1 is MNHEY and CDR2 SVGEGT. The CDR3 consists of 12 residues. The chain's CDR3 is CASSYPGAGAFF. Here the CDR3 DNA reads TGTGCCAGCAGTTACCCCGGCGCGGGGGCTTTCTTT.

This clonotype was observed a handful of times. The V and J genes are TRBV6-5 and TRBJ2-3; perhaps TRBD1 as D (6 bases). Trimming cost V 5 bases and J 6 bases, with 15 bases left between them. The CDR3 covers 14 residues. Germline-derived CDR1 and CDR2 are MNHEY and SVGAGI. CDR3 sequence reads: CASSTQGFDDTQYF. The CDR3 DNA sequence: TGTGCCAGCAGTACACAGGGATTTGACGATACGCAGTATTTT.

This clonotype turned up a few times. The chain recombines TRBV7-8 with TRBJ1-2; 9 bases map to TRBD1. The J segment lost 4 bases and the V segment lost 1 base, leaving 7 bases of the junction unmatched. The CDR3 loop spans 16 amino acids. Per the germline V gene, CDR1 is SGHVS and CDR2 is FQNEAQ. The CDR3 DNA reads as TGTGCCAGCAGCTTAGGTCGGGACAGGGCGCTCTATGGCTACACCTTC. Translation gives CASSLGRDRALYGYTF.

This clonotype was picked up a small number of times. The chain joins TRBV11-2 to TRBJ2-1; TRBD2 aligns across 7 bases. V lost 4 bases, J lost 7 bases, and 10 bases stayed unmatched. Looked up from germline, CDR1 is SGHAT and CDR2 is FQNNGV. This CDR3 is 15 amino acids long. CDR3: CASSSLAGVGNEQFF. DNA for the CDR3: TGTGCCAGCAGCTCCCTCGCGGGGGTAGGGAATGAGCAGTTCTTC.